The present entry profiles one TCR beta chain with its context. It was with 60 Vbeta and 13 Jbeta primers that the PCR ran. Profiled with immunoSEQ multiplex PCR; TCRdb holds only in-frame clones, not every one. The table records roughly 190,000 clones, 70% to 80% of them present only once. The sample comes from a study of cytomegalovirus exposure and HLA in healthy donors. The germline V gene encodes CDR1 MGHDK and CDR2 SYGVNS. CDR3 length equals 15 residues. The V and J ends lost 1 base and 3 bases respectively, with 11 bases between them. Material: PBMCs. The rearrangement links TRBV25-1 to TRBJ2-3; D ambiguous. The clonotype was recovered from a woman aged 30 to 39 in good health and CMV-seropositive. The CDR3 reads CASSESKTRTDTQYF. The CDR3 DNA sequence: TGTGCCAGCAGTGAATCCAAGACGCGGACAGATACGCAGTATTTT.